These T cell receptor beta chains were read from a single sample in a study of ipilimumab plus nivolumab after autologous stem cell transplantation. TCRdb's table, derived via immunoSEQ multiplex PCR, lists solely in-frame clones and lacks some. Of tens of thousands of clones in the sample, 75% to 85% were seen once. Material: PBMCs, obtained in a trial of ipilimumab plus nivolumab as post-transplant consolidation. These receptors came from a male donor with diffuse large B-cell lymphoma. Both conserved end residues are part of each CDR3. A D gene is named only where the DNA matches it firmly. Only some rows state a clone size, as once, few, many or a class for expanded clones.

d_gene: TRBD1; v_gene: TRBV6-1; abundance: NA; j_gene: TRBJ2-7; CDR3aa: CASSQYRGYEQYF; CDR3nt: TGTGCCAGCAGTCAATACAGGGGCTACGAGCAGTACTTC
d_gene: TRBD2; v_gene: TRBV18; abundance: NA; j_gene: TRBJ2-7; CDR3aa: CASSPPASGGYEQYF; CDR3nt: TGTGCCAGCTCACCACCGGCTAGCGGGGGCTACGAGCAGTACTTC
d_gene: NA; v_gene: TRBV7-9; abundance: NA; j_gene: TRBJ2-7; CDR3aa: CASSPSPPSGAGEQYF; CDR3nt: TGTGCCAGCAGCCCATCGCCACCTTCGGGAGCGGGCGAGCAGTACTTC
d_gene: NA; v_gene: TRBV5-1; abundance: NA; j_gene: TRBJ2-1; CDR3aa: CASSPGTSSSYNEQFF; CDR3nt: TGCGCCAGCAGCCCGGGGACGTCAAGCTCCTACAATGAGCAGTTCTTC
d_gene: TRBD2; v_gene: TRBV12-5; abundance: NA; j_gene: TRBJ2-1; CDR3aa: CASALSGGYNEQFF; CDR3nt: TGTGCTAGTGCCCTTAGCGGGGGTTACAATGAGCAGTTCTTC
d_gene: TRBD1; v_gene: TRBV7-6; abundance: NA; j_gene: TRBJ2-2; CDR3aa: CASTGQGAGVGELFF; CDR3nt: TGTGCCAGCACCGGACAGGGGGCAGGGGTAGGGGAGCTGTTTTTT
d_gene: NA; v_gene: TRBV10-3; abundance: NA; j_gene: TRBJ1-2; CDR3aa: CAIRDTGHGYTF; CDR3nt: TGTGCCATCAGGGACACCGGACATGGCTACACCTTC
d_gene: NA; v_gene: TRBV5-1; abundance: NA; j_gene: TRBJ2-3; CDR3aa: CASSSLRGGADTQYF; CDR3nt: TGCGCCAGCAGCTCCCTGCGCGGAGGCGCAGATACGCAGTATTTT
d_gene: NA; v_gene: TRBV2; abundance: NA; j_gene: TRBJ1-4; CDR3aa: CASSGVNEKLFF; CDR3nt: TGTGCCAGCTCCGGGGTCAATGAAAAACTGTTTTTT
d_gene: NA; v_gene: TRBV27; abundance: NA; j_gene: TRBJ2-5; CDR3aa: CASSLTREETQYF; CDR3nt: TGTGCCAGCAGCCTGACGAGGGAAGAGACCCAGTACTTC
d_gene: NA; v_gene: TRBV1; abundance: NA; j_gene: TRBJ1-6; CDR3aa: CTSSQAVFSPLHF; CDR3nt: TGCACCAGCAGCCAAGCGGTTTTTTCACCCCTCCACTTT
d_gene: TRBD1; v_gene: TRBV7-8; abundance: once; j_gene: TRBJ1-1; CDR3aa: CASSPQGANEAFF; CDR3nt: TGTGCCAGCAGCCCGCAGGGGGCCAATGAAGCTTTCTTT
d_gene: NA; v_gene: TRBV11-2; abundance: NA; j_gene: TRBJ2-3; CDR3aa: CASSSRTDTQYF; CDR3nt: TGTGCCAGCAGCTCGAGGACAGATACGCAGTATTTT
d_gene: NA; v_gene: TRBV6-1; abundance: few; j_gene: TRBJ1-2; CDR3aa: CASRGGYGYTF; CDR3nt: TGTGCCAGCAGGGGAGGGTACGGCTACACCTTC